These 13 T cell receptor beta chains share one sample of origin, sequenced in a study of Graves' ophthalmopathy and Graves' hyperthyroidism. RNA transcripts served as template for amplifying TCR beta CDR3 sequences. Investigators did first-round RT-PCR with HTBI primers, then second-round multiplex PCR. One entry per CDR3 protein, called by TCRdb with MiXCR from the multiplex PCR reads. The sample shows some 520,000 distinct CDR3 sequences, around 15% of them seen only once. The sample consisted of blood. Receptor source: a woman aged 25 to 45 with Graves' ophthalmopathy.

The sample holds many counts of this clonotype. The V and J genes are TRBV6-1 and TRBJ2-2; 14 bases agree with TRBD2. Germline lookup yields CDR1 MNHNS and CDR2 SASEGT. This CDR3 is 15 amino acids long. V was clipped by 6 bases and J by 8 bases; unmatched bases: 5. The CDR3 DNA sequence: TGTGCCAGCAGACCCGGGACTAGCGGGAGAGGGGAGCTGTTTTTT. Protein sequence: CASRPGTSGRGELFF.

This clonotype was seen a handful of times. The chain combines TRBV2 with TRBJ1-1; D gene uncertain. The CDR3 sequence is 12 residues long. Germline CDR1 and CDR2: SNHLY and FYNNEI. Trimming removed 8 bases at V and 2 bases at J, with 9 bases between. CDR3 loop: CASPGPNTEAFF. The CDR3 DNA sequence: TGTGCCAGCCCCGGGCCTAACACTGAAGCTTTCTTT.

The CDR3 sequence: CASSQPEGTQETQYF. The DNA for the CDR3 is TGTGCCAGCAGCCAACCAGAGGGGACTCAAGAGACCCAGTACTTC. The J gene is TRBJ2-5, the V gene TRBV3-1, with D perhaps matching TRBD2 (6 bases). Trimming shortened V by 2 bases and J by 2 bases, and 12 bases separated the two germline ends. The CDR3 is 15 residues long. Germline V gives CDR1 LGHDT, CDR2 YNNKEL (reference sequence).

As for this clonotype: Likely a read error: the CDR3 ends without its conserved phenylalanine or tryptophan. V is TRBV24-1 and J is TRBJ2-5, with 13 bases aligning to TRBD2. The CDR3 runs to 15 residues. The V segment lost 6 bases and the J segment 9 bases; nucleotides outside the gene matches: 9. Germline lookup yields CDR1 KGHDR and CDR2 SFDVKD. The DNA of the CDR3 is TGTGCCACCAGTCCGGGACTAGCGGGGTGGGAGTCCCAGTACTAC. Protein: CATSPGLAGWESQYY.

This clonotype has just a few counts. This chain uses TRBV20-1 with TRBJ2-7; 7 bases agree with TRBD2. There are 16 residues in the CDR3. The junction had 11 bases not matched to a gene; V was cut back by 1 base and J by 2 bases. Germline CDR1 DFQATT, CDR2 SNEGSKA (reference sequence). CDR3 amino acids: CSARGAERGETYEQYF. The CDR3 nucleotides are TGCAGTGCTAGAGGGGCCGAACGGGGGGAAACCTACGAGCAGTACTTC.

This clonotype came up a few times. The chain carries TRBV3-1 and TRBJ2-3, with 11 bases fitting TRBD2. The germline gives CDR1 LGHDT, CDR2 YNNKEL (reference sequence). The CDR3 is made up of 16 amino acids. V lost 5 bases, J lost 4 bases, and 8 bases stayed unmatched. The CDR3 sequence is CASSLTLAGGADTQYF. The CDR3 DNA is TGTGCCAGCAGCTTAACTCTAGCGGGAGGAGCAGATACGCAGTATTTT.

The chain couples TRBV2 to TRBJ2-7, with 8 bases lining up with TRBD1. CDR1 and CDR2 (germline): SNHLY, FYNNEI. The CDR3 runs 15 residues. Germline trimming cut 6 bases from V and 7 bases from J; bases unmatched to any gene: 14. The CDR3 region has the DNA TGTGCCAGCAGGACCGGGACAGGTGCTTACGAAGAGCAGTACTTC. Encoded protein: CASRTGTGAYEEQYF.

This clonotype has more than one count but fewer than ten. This chain links TRBV7-3 with TRBJ2-7; D uncertain. Trimming pared 5 bases from V and 6 bases from J, leaving 14 bases between. Germline V gene data show CDR1 as SGHTA and CDR2 as FQGTGA. This CDR3 is built from 13 residues. The CDR3 loop is CASSAAEGSEQYF. CDR3 DNA sequence: TGTGCCAGCAGCGCCGCGGAAGGGTCCGAGCAGTACTTC.

This clonotype showed up many times. The chain couples TRBV6-1 to TRBJ2-2, with D hard to call. The CDR3 covers 14 residues. Trimming stripped 7 bases from V and 0 bases from J, with 9 bases between. Looked up from germline, CDR1 is MNHNS and CDR2 is SASEGT. The CDR3 protein is CASKLGSNTGELFF. CDR3 DNA: TGTGCCAGCAAATTGGGGTCGAACACCGGGGAGCTGTTTTTT.

This rearrangement joins TRBV6-1 to TRBJ1-5; D is undetermined. The CDR3 contains 15 residues. Germline CDR1 reads MNHNS; CDR2 reads SASEGT. V was pared by 6 bases and J by 0 bases, with 12 bases between. The CDR3 spells CASSETMYSNQPQHF. In DNA form, the CDR3 reads TGTGCCAGCAGCGAAACAATGTATAGCAATCAGCCCCAGCATTTT.

This clonotype came up many times. The chain is built from TRBV6-1 and TRBJ2-2; TRBD1 matches 8 bases. The CDR3 is 16 amino acids. Germline CDR1 MNHNS, CDR2 SASEGT. Trimming cost V 3 bases and J 4 bases; bases outside gene matches: 7. The CDR3 loop is CASSDDRGSGTGELFF. In DNA form, the CDR3 reads TGTGCCAGCAGTGATGACAGGGGATCGGGCACCGGGGAGCTGTTTTTT.

This clonotype was seen at least ten times. V and J are TRBV25-1 and TRBJ2-5, with 7 bases matching TRBD2. The CDR3 is 16 amino acids. Germline values: CDR1 MGHDK, CDR2 SYGVNS. V lost 3 bases, J lost 1 base, and 8 bases stayed unmatched. For the CDR3, the DNA is TGTGCCAGCAGTGAGGTGTACTCGGGGGGCCAAGAGACCCAGTACTTC. Protein: CASSEVYSGGQETQYF.

This clonotype has at least ten counts. V and J are TRBV20-1 and TRBJ2-5; a weak D match, TRBD1 (5 bases). Germline V lookup: CDR1 DFQATT, CDR2 SNEGSKA (reference sequence). CDR3 length equals 14 residues. The V and J ends lost 2 bases and 2 bases respectively, with 12 bases between them. In DNA, the CDR3 is TGCAGTGCTAGACAGGGCCGGCGGCAAGAGACCCAGTACTTC. Its translation is CSARQGRRQETQYF.